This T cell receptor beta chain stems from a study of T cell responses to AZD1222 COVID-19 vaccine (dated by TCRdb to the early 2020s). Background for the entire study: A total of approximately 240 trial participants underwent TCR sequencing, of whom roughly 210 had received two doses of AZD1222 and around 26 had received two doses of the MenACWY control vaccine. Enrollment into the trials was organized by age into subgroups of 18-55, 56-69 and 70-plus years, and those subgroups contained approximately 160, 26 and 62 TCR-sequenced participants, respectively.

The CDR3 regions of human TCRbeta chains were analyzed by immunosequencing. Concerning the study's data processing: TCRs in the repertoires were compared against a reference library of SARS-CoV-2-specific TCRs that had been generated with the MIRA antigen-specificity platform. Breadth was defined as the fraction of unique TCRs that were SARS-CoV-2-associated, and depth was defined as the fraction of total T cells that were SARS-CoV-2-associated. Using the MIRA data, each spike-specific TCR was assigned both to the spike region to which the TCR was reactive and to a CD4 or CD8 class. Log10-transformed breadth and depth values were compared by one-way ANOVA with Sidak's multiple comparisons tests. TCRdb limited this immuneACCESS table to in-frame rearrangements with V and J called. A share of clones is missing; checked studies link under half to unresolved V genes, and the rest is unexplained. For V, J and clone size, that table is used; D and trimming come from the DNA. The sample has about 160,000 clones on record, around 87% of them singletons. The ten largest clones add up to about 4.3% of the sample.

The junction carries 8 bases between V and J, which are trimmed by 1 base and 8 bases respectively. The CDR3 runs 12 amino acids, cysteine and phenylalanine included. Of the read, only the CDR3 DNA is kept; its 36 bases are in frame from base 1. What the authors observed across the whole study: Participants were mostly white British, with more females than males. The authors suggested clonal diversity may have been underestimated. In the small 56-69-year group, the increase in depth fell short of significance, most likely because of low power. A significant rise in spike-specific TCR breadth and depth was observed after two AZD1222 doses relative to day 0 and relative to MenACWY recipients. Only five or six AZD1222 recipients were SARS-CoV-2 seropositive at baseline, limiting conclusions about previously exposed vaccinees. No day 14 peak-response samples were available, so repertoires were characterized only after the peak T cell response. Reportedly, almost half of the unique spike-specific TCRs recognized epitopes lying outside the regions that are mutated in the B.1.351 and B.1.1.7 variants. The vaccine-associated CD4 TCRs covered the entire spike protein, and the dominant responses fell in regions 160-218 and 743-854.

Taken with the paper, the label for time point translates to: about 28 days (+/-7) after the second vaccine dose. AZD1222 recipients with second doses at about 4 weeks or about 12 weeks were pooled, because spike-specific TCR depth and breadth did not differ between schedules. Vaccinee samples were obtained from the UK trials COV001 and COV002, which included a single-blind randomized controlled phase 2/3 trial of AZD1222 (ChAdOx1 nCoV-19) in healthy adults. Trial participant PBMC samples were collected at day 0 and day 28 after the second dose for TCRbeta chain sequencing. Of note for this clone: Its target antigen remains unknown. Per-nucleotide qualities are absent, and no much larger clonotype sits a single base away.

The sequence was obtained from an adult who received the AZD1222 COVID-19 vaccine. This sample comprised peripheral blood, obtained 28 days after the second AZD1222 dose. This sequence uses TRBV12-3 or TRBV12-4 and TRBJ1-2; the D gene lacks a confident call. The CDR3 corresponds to CASSLEHIGYTF. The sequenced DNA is TGTGCCAGCAGTTTAGAACACATCGGCTACACCTTC.